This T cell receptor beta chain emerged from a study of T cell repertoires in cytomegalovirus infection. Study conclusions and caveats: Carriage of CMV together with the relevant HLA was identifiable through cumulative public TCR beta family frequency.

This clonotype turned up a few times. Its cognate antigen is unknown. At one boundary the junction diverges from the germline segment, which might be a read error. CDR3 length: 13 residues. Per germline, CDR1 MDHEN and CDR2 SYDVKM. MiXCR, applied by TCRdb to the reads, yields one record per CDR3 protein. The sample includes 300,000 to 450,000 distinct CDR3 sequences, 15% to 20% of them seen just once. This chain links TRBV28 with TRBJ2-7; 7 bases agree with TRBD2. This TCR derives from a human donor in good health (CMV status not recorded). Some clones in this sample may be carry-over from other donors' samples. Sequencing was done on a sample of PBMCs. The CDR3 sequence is CASTLSGTYEQYF. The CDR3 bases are TGTGCCAGCACTTTAAGCGGGACCTACGAGCAGTACTTC.